The 5 T cell receptor beta chains in this list originate from one sample, sequenced in a study of CD8 T cell repertoires and HIV-1 epitope variants. Sequenced by immunoSEQ multiplex PCR; TCRdb stores in-frame clones only, minus some. The data show 95,000 or so clones, with 70% to 75% seen just once and roughly 24% held by the top ten. The sample consisted of uncultured baseline CD8+ T cells from peripheral blood mononuclear cells (PBMCs). The receptors were sampled from a male donor with HIV.

The rearrangement links TRBV19 to TRBJ1-4; 9 nucleotides match TRBD1. Germline CDR1 LNHDA, CDR2 SQIVND (reference sequence). The CDR3 spans 14 residues. V lost 4 bases, J lost 8 bases, and 5 bases stayed unmatched. CDR3 loop: CASSNDRGDEKLFF. CDR3 coding DNA: TGTGCCAGTAGTAACGACAGGGGGGACGAAAAACTGTTTTTT.

This clone turned up a few times. The V gene is TRBV5-1, the J gene TRBJ2-7, with TRBD1 matching over 12 bases. Per germline, CDR1 SGHRS and CDR2 YFSETQ. The CDR3 loop spans 15 amino acids. After removal of 0 bases from V and 5 bases from J, the junction contained 3 bases not matched to a gene. CDR3 sequence reads: CASSLAGTGGNEQYF. The CDR3 DNA reads TGCGCCAGCAGCTTGGCCGGGACAGGGGGCAACGAGCAGTACTTC. The variable domain in full, completed from reference TRBV5-1 and TRBJ2-7, reads KAGVTQTPRYLIKTRGQQVTLSCSPISGHRSVSWYQQTPGQGLQFLFEYFSETQRNKGNFPGRFSGRQFSNSRSEMNVSTLELGDSALYLCASSLAGTGGNEQYFGPGTRLTVT.

The table lists this clone with a few counts. The chain carries TRBV6-5 and TRBJ1-6; no definite D call. The germline CDR1 and CDR2 sequences are MNHEY and SVGAGI. V was cut by 4 bases and J by 10 bases, with 11 bases left in between. The CDR3 loop spans 13 amino acids. In nucleotides, the CDR3 is TGTGCCAGCAGTTTTGCCCTGGGCTCACCCCTCCACTTT. It is translated as CASSFALGSPLHF.

The gene calls are TRBV2 and TRBJ2-1, with D possibly TRBD1 on 6 matching bases. Germline CDR1 SNHLY, CDR2 FYNNEI. The CDR3 is 13 residues long. The V end lost 6 bases, the J end lost 5 bases, and 11 bases lay between the germline ends. CDR3 amino acids: CASSEDRNNEQFF. CDR3 DNA sequence: TGTGCCAGCAGCGAGGACAGAAACAATGAGCAGTTCTTC. The complete variable domain, with remaining parts taken from reference TRBV2 and TRBJ2-1, reads EPEVTQTPSHQVTQMGQEVILRCVPISNHLYFYWYRQILGQKVEFLVSFYNNEISEKSEIFDDQFSVERPDGSNFTLKIRSTKLEDSAMYFCASSEDRNNEQFFGPGTRLTVL.

This clone was counted a single time. This sequence joins TRBV9 and TRBJ2-5; unclear D gene. V was pared by 0 bases and J by 1 base, with 10 bases between. From germline, CDR1 is SGDLS and CDR2 YYNGEE. This CDR3 spans 15 amino acids. CDR3 region: CASSVVAHPQETQYF. CDR3 in DNA: TGTGCCAGCAGCGTAGTTGCGCACCCCCAAGAGACCCAGTACTTC.